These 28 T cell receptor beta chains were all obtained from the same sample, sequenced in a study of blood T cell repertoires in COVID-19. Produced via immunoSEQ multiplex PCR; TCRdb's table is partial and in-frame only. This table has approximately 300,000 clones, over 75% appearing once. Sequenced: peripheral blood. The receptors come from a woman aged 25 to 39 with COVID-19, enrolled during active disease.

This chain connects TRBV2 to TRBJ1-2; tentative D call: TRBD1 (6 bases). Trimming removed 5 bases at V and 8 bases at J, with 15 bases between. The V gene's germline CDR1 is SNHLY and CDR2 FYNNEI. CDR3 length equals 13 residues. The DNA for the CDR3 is TGTGCCAGCAGTCGAAGGGCAGGGGACGGCTACACCTTC. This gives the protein CASSRRAGDGYTF.

The CDR3 nucleotides are TGTGCCAGCAGGGATAACAGGGGAAAAGAAGCTTTCTTT. Translating it yields CASRDNRGKEAFF. The chain carries TRBV6-5 and TRBJ1-1, with TRBD1 matching over 7 bases. The CDR3 spans 13 residues. CDR1 MNHEY and CDR2 SVGAGI come from the germline V gene. V dropped 6 bases and J dropped 8; count of bases not matched to a gene: 9.

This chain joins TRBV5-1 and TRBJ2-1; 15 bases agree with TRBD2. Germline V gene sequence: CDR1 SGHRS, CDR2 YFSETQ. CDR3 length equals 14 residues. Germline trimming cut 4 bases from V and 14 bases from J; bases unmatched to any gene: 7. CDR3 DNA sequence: TGCGCCAGCAGCCCTGGACTAGCGGGAGGGCTCAAGTTCTTC. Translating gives CASSPGLAGGLKFF.

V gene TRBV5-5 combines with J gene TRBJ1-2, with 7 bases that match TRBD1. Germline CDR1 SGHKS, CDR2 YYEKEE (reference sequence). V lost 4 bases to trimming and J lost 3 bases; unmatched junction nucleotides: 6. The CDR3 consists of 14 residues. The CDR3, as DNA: TGTGCCAGCAGCATGCCTGGACAGGACTATGGCTACACCTTC. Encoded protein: CASSMPGQDYGYTF.

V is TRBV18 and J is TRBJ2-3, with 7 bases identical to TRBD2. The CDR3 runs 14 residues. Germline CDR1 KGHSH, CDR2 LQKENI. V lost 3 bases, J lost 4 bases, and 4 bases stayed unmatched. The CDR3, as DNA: TGTGCCAGCTCACCCGGACTAGGGGCAGATACGCAGTATTTT. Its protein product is CASSPGLGADTQYF.

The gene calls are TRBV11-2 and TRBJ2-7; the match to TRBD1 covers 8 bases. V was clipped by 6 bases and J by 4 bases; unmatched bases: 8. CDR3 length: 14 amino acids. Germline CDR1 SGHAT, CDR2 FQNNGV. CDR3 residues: CASSSPGQVYEQYF. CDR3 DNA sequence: TGTGCCAGCAGTTCCCCGGGACAGGTATACGAGCAGTACTTC.

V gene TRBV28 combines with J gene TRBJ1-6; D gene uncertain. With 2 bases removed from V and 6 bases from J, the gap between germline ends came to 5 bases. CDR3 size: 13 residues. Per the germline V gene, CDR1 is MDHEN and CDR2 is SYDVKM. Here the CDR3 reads CASSLDSNSPLHF. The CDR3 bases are TGTGCCAGCAGTTTAGACTCTAATTCACCCCTCCACTTT.

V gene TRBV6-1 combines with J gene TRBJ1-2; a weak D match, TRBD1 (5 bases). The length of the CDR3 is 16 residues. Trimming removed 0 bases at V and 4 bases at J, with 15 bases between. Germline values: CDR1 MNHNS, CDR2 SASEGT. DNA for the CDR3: TGTGCCAGCAGTGAAGCGGGGGGGAGGTCAGGCTATGGCTACACCTTC. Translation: CASSEAGGRSGYGYTF.

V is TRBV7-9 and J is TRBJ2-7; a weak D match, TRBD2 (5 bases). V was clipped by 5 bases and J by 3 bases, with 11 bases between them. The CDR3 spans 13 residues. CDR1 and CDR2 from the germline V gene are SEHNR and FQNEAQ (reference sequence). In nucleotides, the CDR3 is TGTGCCAGCAGCCCACTAGACGGCTACGAGCAGTACTTC. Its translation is CASSPLDGYEQYF.

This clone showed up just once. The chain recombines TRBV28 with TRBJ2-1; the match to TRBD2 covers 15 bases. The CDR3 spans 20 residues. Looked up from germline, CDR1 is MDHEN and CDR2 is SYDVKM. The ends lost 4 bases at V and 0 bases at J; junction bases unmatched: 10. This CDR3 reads CASSYPRTSGRVSSYNEQFF. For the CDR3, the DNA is TGTGCCAGCAGTTACCCCCGGACTAGCGGGAGGGTATCCTCCTACAATGAGCAGTTCTTC.

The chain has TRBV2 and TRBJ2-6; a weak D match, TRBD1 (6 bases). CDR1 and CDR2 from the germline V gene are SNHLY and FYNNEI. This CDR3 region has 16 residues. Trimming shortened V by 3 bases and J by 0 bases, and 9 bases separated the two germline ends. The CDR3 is CASSDRGNSGANVLTF. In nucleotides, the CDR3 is TGTGCCAGCAGTGACAGGGGCAACTCTGGGGCCAACGTCCTGACTTTC.

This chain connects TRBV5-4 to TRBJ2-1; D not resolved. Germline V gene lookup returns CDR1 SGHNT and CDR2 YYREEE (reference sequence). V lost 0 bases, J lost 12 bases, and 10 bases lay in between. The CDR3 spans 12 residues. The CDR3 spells CASSLGSYTQFF. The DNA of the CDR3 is TGTGCCAGCAGCTTGGGTTCTTACACGCAGTTCTTC.

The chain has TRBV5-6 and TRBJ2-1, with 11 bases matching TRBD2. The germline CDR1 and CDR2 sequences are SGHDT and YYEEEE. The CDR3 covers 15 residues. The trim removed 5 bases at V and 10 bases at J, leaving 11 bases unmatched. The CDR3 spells CASRRELAGAAEQFF. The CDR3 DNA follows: TGTGCCAGCAGGAGGGAACTAGCGGGAGCCGCGGAGCAGTTCTTC.

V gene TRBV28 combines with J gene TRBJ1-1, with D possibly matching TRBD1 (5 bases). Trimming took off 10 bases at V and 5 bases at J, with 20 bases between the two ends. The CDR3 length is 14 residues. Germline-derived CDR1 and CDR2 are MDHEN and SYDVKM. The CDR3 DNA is TGTGCCACCGTGACAGATGCCATAGGAACTGAAGCTTTCTTT. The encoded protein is CATVTDAIGTEAFF.

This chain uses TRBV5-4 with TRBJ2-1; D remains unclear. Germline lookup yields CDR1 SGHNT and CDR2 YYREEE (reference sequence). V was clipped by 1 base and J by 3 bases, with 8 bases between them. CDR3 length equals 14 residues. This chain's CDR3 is CASSLPQIYNEQFF. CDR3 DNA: TGTGCCAGCAGCTTGCCCCAGATCTACAATGAGCAGTTCTTC.

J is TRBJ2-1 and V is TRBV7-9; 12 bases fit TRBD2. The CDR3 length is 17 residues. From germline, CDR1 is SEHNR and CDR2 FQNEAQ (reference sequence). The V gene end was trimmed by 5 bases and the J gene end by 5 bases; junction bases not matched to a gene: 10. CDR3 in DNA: TGTGCCAGCAGCCCTTTCCTAGCGGGAGGGCTAGACAATGAGCAGTTCTTC. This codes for CASSPFLAGGLDNEQFF.

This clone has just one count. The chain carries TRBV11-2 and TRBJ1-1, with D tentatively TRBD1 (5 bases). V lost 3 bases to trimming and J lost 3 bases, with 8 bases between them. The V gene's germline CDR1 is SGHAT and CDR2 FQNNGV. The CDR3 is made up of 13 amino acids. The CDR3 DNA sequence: TGTGCCAGCAGCTTCGGGGGAGACACTGAAGCTTTCTTT. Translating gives CASSFGGDTEAFF.

The DNA of the CDR3 is TGTGCCAGCAGCGAACTAGCGGGAGGTGTGAATGAGCAGTTCTTC. This sequence encodes CASSELAGGVNEQFF. V and J are TRBV5-4 and TRBJ2-1; 12 nucleotides align to TRBD2. With V trimmed by 4 bases and J by 7 bases, 6 bases remained unmatched. The CDR3 has 15 amino acids. Looked up from germline, CDR1 is SGHNT and CDR2 is YYREEE (reference sequence).

The CDR3 nucleotides are TGTGCCAGCCGTAGCCAGAGTGGGTATAATTCACCCCTCCACTTT. Protein: CASRSQSGYNSPLHF. The chain combines TRBV27 with TRBJ1-6; D is ambiguous. From germline, CDR1 is MNHEY and CDR2 SMNVEV (reference sequence). The CDR3 runs 15 residues. V shed 8 bases and J shed 4 bases, with 15 bases lying between them.

The CDR3 DNA is TGTGCCAGCAGTTACCGGGACTGGGGTCGGTACGAGCAGTACTTC. Its protein is CASSYRDWGRYEQYF. This chain connects TRBV6-2 or TRBV6-3 to TRBJ2-7, with a weak D call TRBD2 (6 bases). V lost 2 bases and J lost 4, with 15 bases in between. Germline V lookup: CDR1 MNHEY, CDR2 SVGEGT. The CDR3 extends over 15 amino acids.

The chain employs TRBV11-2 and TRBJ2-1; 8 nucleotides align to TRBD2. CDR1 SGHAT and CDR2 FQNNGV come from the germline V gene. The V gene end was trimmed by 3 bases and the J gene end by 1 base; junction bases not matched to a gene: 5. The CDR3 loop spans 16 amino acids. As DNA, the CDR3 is TGTGCCAGCAGCTTCGGAACGGGAGGGTCCTACAATGAGCAGTTCTTC. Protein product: CASSFGTGGSYNEQFF. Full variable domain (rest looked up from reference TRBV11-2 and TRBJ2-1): EAGVAQSPRYKIIEKRQSVAFWCNPISGHATLYWYQQILGQGPKLLIQFQNNGVVDDSQLPKDRFSAERLKGVDSTLKIQPAKLEDSAVYLCASSFGTGGSYNEQFFGPGTRLTVL.

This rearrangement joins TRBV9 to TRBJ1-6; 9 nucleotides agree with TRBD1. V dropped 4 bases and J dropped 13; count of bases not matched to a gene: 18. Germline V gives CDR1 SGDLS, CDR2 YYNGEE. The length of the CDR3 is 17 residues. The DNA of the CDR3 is TGTGCCAGCAGCCCGGGGGACAGGGATTTCGAGTTGGCGCCCCTCCACTTT. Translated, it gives CASSPGDRDFELAPLHF.

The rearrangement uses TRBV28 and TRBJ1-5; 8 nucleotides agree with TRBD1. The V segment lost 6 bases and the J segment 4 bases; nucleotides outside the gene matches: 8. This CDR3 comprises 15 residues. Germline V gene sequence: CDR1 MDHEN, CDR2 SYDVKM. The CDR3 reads CASSLHGQGNQPQHF. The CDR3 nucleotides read TGTGCCAGCAGCCTTCATGGACAGGGAAATCAGCCCCAGCATTTT.

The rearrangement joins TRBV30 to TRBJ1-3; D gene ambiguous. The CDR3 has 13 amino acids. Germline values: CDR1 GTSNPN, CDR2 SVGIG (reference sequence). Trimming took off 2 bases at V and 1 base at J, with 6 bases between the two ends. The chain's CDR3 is CAWSQASGNTIYF. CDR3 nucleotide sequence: TGTGCCTGGAGTCAGGCTTCTGGAAACACCATATATTTT.

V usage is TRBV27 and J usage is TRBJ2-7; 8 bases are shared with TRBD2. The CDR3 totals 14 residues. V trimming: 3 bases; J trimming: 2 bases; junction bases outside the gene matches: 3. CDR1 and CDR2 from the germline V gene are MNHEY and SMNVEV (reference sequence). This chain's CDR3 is CASSFGRGAYEQYF. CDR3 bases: TGTGCCAGCAGTTTTGGGCGGGGGGCCTACGAGCAGTACTTC.

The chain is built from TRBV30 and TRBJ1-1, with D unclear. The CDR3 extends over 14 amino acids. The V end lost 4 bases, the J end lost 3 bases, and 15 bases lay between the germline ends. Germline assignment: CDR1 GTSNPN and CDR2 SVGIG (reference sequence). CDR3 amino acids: CAWTSGGIDTEAFF. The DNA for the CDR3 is TGTGCCTGGACGTCTGGAGGGATCGACACTGAAGCTTTCTTT.

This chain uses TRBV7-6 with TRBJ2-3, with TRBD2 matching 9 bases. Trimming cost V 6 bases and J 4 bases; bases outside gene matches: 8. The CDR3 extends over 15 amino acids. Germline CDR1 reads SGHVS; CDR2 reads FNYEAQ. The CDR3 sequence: CASSFSGSGADTQYF. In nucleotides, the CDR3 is TGTGCCAGCAGTTTTAGCGGGAGTGGGGCAGATACGCAGTATTTT.

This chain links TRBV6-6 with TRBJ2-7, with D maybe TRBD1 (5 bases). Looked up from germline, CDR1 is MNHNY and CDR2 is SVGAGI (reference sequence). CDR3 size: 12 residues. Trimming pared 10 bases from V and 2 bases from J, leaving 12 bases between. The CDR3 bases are TGTGCCACTCAGGGCAGTCCCTACGAGCAGTACTTC. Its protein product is CATQGSPYEQYF.